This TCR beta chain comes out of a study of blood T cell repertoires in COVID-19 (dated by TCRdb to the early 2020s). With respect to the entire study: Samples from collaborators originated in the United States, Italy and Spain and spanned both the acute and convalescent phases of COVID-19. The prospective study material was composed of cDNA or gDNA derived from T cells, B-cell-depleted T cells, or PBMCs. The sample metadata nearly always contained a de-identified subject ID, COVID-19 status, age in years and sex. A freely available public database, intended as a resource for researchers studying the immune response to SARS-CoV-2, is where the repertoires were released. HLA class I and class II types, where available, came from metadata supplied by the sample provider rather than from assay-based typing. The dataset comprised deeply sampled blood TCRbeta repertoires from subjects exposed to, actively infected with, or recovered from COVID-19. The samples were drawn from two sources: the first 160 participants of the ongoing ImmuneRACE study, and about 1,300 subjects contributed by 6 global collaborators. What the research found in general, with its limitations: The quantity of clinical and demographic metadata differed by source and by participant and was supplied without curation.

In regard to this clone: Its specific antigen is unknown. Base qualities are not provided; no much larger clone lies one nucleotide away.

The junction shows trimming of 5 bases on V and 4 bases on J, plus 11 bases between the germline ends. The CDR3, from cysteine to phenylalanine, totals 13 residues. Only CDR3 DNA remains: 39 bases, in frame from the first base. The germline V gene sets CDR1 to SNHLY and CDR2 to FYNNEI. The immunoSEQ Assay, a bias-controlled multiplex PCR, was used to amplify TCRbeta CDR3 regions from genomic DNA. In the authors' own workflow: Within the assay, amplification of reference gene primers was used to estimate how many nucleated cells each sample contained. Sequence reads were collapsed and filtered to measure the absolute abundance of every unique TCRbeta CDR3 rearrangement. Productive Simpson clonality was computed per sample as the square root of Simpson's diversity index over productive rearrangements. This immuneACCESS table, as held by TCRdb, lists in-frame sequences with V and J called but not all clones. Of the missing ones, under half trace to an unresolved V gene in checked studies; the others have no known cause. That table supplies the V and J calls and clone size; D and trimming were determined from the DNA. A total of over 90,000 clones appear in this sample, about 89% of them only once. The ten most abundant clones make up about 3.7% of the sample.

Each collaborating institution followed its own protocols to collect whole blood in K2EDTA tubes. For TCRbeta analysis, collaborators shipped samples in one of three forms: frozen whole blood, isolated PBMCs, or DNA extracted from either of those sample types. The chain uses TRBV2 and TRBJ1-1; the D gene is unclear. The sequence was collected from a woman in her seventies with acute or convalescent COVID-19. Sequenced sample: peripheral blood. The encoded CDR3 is CASSFLRSTEAFF. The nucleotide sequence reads TGTGCCAGCAGTTTTCTCCGGTCCACTGAAGCTTTCTTT.